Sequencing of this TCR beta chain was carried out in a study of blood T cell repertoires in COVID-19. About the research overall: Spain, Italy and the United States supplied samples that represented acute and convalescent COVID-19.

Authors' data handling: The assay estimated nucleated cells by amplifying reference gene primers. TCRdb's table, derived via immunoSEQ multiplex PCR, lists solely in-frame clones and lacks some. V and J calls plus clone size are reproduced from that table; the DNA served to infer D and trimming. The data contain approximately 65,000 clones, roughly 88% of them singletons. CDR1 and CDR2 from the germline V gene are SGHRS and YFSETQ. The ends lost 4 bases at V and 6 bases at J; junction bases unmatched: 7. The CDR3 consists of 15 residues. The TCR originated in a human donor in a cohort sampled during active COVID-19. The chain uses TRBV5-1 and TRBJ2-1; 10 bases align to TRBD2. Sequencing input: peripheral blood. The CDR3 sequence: CASSRSGRARNEQFF. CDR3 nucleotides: TGCGCCAGCAGCCGGAGCGGGAGGGCCCGCAATGAGCAGTTCTTC.